This T cell receptor beta chain is drawn from a study of blood T cell repertoires in COVID-19. The germline CDR1 and CDR2 sequences are MGHRA and YSYEKL. The V and J ends lost 0 bases and 1 base respectively, with 9 bases between them. The CDR3 has 15 amino acids. Authors' methods: Amplification with reference gene primers provided the estimates of nucleated cell counts. TCRdb's copy holds only in-frame clones and misses some; the assay was immunoSEQ multiplex PCR. V and J calls plus clone size are reproduced from that table; the DNA served to infer D and trimming. The table shows 180,000 or so clones, with approximately 83% occurring only once.

This chain joins TRBV4-1 and TRBJ1-1; maybe TRBD1 (6 bases). The receptor comes from a man between 60 and 75 years old with acute or convalescent COVID-19. The sample consisted of peripheral blood. Here the CDR3 reads CASSQEGQPNTEAFF. Written as DNA, the CDR3 is TGCGCCAGCAGCCAAGAGGGACAACCGAACACTGAAGCTTTCTTT.